Here is one T cell receptor (beta chain) with its context. Its recognized antigen is unknown. Base quality data are lacking; no much larger clone is found one base away. Deep-level sequencing, with a detection sensitivity of one cell in 200,000, was applied to the ex vivo total memory CD4+ samples. The QIAamp DNA Micro Kit was used to extract genomic DNA from cell pellets, and spectrophotometry was used to check the quantity and purity of the genomic DNA. TCR Vbeta CDR3 regions were amplified with the immunoSEQ multiplex PCR assay. Amplicons were sequenced on the Illumina HiSeq platform. Each retrieved sequence was 87 nucleotides long and included the CDR3 region. The study's own analysis went as follows. Each unique productive TCR Vbeta nucleotide sequence counted as a clonotype and was quantified by productive template frequency from ImmunoSEQ Analyzer V3.0. Expanded clonotypes were defined using a threshold set at the top 5th percentile of each repertoire ranked by frequency. Repertoire overlap was calculated as Chao-Jaccard with the R package fossil and was visualized by nonmetric multidimensional scaling with the R package MASS. This is the immuneACCESS table as TCRdb keeps it, with only in-frame sequences that have V and J called. A part of the clones is gone; compared with another copy, unresolved V genes explain less than half, and the rest is unexplained. The V and J calls and clone size are taken from that table; D and trimming were inferred from the DNA. A total of about 25,000 clones appear in this sample, about 82% of them only once. The top ten constitute about 0.96% of the sample.

The sample comes from a study of human CD4 T cells and Enterobacteriaceae (dated by TCRdb to about 2020). Broader findings and caveats from the paper: Ex vivo, broadly cross-reactive clonotypes were observed to appear more expanded than specific clonotypes, with about 55% of the 19 and most of the roughly 30 being found within the top 5%. The only basis for inferring the reactivity of ex vivo clonotypes was matching nucleotide sequences to CFSE-low cultures from the same donors.

Memory CD4+ T cells, defined as all CD4+ cells other than CD45RA+CCR7+CD95- naive cells, were FACS-sorted on a FACSAria III to a purity of over 95%. Healthy donor blood was obtained from blood donation centers in Switzerland. Total CD4+ T cells and monocytes were enriched by positive selection with CD4 and CD14 magnetic microbeads. CD8+, CD14+, CD16+, CD56+, CD19+ and CD25-bright cells were excluded before sorting. In a couple of blood donors, total memory CD4+ T cells were sequenced directly ex vivo to assess in vivo expansion of bacteria-reactive clonotypes. Isolation of peripheral blood mononuclear cells from donor blood was performed with Ficoll-Paque Plus. Clipping removes 4 bases from V and 7 bases from J, with 14 as the unmatched junction base count. CDR1 is given as KGHSH and CDR2 as LQKENI, both from the germline V gene. The cysteine opens and the phenylalanine closes a CDR3 of 17 amino acids. Of the read, only the CDR3 DNA is kept; its 51 bases are in frame from base 1.

The clonotype originates from a human donor in good health. The source material was memory CD4+ T cells from blood. The sample's cell subset or site label, in plain terms: total memory CD4 T cells sorted directly ex vivo, unstimulated. Recombination connected TRBV18 to TRBJ2-1, and 9 junctional nucleotides match TRBD2. The CDR3 loop reads CASSLRLAAGTGNEQFF. The DNA is TGTGCCAGCTCACTCCGACTAGCGGCTGGAACGGGGAATGAGCAGTTCTTC.